The following is a T cell receptor beta chain sequence with its context. CDR3 size: 13 residues. Deletions cut 1 base from V and 5 bases from J, with 8 bases between. The record originates from a study of blood T cell repertoires in COVID-19. Study overall: Sites across the United States, Italy and Spain contributed samples from acute and convalescent COVID-19. Nucleic acid was either cDNA or gDNA, and it came from T cells, B-cell-depleted T cells, or PBMCs.

In the authors' workflow: Estimation of nucleated cell counts was performed using reference gene primer amplification. Data came from immunoSEQ multiplex PCR; TCRdb stores just in-frame clones and leaves some out. The V and J calls and clone size come from that table; D and trimming were worked out from the DNA. The data show tens of thousands of clones, roughly nine tenths seen once. The rearrangement joins TRBV12-3 or TRBV12-4 to TRBJ2-5; D gene ambiguous. Sequenced material: peripheral blood. The TCR originated in a man aged 55 to 70 with acute or convalescent COVID-19. CDR3 bases: TGTGCCAGCAGTTTAGGAGTTCGGGAGACCCAGTACTTC. It specifies CASSLGVRETQYF.